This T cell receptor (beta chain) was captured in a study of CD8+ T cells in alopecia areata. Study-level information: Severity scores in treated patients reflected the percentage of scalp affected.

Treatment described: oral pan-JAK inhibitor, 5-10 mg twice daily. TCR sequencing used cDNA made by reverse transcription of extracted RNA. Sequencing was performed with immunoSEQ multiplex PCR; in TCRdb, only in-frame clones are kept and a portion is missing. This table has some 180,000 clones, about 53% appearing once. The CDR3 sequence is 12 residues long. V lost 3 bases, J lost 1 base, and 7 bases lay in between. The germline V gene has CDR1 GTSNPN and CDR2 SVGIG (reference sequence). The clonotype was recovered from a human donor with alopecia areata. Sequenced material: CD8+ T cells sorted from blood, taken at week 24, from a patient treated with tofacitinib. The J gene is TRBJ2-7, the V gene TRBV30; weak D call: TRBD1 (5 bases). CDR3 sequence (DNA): TGTGCCTGGAGCAAGGGGTCCTACGAGCAGTACTTC. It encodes CAWSKGSYEQYF.